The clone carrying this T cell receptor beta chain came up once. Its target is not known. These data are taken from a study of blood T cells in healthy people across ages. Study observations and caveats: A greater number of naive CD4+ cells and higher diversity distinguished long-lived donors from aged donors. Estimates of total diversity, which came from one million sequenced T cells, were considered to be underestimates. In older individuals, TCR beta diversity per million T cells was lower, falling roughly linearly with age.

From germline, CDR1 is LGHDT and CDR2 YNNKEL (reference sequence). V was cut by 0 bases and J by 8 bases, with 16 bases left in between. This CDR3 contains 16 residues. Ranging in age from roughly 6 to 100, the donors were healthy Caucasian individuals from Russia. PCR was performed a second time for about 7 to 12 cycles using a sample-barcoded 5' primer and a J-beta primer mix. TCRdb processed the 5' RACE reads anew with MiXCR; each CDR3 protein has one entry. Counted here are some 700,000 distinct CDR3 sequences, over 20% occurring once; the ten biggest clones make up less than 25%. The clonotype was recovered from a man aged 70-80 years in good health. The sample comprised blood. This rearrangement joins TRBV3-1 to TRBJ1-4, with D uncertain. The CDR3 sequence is CASSQEGGRTGEKLFF. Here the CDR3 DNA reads TGTGCCAGCAGCCAAGAAGGAGGGAGGACGGGGGAAAAACTGTTTTTT. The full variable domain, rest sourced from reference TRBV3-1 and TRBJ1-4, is DTAVSQTPKYLVTQMGNDKSIKCEQNLGHDTMYWYKQDSKKFLKIMFSYNNKELIINETVPNRFSPKSPDKAHLNLHINSLELGDSAVYFCASSQEGGRTGEKLFFGSGTQLSVL.